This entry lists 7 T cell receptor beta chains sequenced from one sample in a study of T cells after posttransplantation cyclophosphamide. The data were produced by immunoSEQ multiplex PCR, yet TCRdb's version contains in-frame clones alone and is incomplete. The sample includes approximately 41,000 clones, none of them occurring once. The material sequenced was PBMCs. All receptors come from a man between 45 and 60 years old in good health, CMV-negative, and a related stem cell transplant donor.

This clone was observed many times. The CDR3 is CASSMRLAYTGELFF. CDR3 DNA sequence: TGTGCCAGTAGTATGAGACTAGCGTACACCGGGGAGCTGTTTTTT. The chain couples TRBV19 to TRBJ2-2, with 8 positions matching TRBD2. Germline V gene data show CDR1 as LNHDA and CDR2 as SQIVND (reference sequence). CDR3 length equals 15 residues. Trimming removed 3 bases from V and 3 bases from J; junction bases left unmatched: 3.

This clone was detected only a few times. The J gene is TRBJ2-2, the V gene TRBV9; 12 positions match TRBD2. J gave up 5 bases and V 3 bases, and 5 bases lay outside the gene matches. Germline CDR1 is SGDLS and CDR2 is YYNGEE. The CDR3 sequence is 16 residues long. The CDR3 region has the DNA TGTGCCAGCAGCGGCGGACTAGCGGGGATTACCGGGGAGCTGTTTTTT. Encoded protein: CASSGGLAGITGELFF.

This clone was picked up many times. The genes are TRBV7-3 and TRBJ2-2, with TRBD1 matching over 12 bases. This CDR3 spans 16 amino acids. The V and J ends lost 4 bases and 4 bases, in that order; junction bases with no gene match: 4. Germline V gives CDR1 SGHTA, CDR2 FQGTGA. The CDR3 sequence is CASSWGQGAGTGELFF. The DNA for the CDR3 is TGTGCCAGCAGCTGGGGACAGGGGGCGGGCACCGGGGAGCTGTTTTTT.

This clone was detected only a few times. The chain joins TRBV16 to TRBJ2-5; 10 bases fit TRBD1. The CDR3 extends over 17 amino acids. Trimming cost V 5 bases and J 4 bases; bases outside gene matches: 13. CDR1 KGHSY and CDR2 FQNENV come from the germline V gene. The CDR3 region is CASSNRDRGPWGETQYF. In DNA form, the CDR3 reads TGTGCCAGCAGCAACCGGGACAGGGGCCCATGGGGAGAGACCCAGTACTTC.

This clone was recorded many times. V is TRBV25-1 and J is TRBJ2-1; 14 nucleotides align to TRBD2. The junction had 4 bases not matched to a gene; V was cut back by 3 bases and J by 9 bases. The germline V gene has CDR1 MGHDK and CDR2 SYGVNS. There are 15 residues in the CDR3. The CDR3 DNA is TGTGCCAGCAGTGATGGGACTAGCGGGAGATTTGAGCAGTTCTTC. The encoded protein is CASSDGTSGRFEQFF.

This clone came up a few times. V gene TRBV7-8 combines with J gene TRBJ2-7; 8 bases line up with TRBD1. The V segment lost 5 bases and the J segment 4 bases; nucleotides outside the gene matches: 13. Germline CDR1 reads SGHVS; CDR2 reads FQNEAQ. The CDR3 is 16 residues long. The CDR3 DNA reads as TGTGCCAGCAGCGAAAGAGATCCGGGACAGGCATACGAGCAGTACTTC. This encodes CASSERDPGQAYEQYF. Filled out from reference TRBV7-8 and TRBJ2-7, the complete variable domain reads GAGVSQSPRYKVAKRGQDVALRCDPISGHVSLFWYQQALGQGPEFLTYFQNEAQLDKSGLPSDRFFAERPEGSVSTLKIQRTQQEDSAVYLCASSERDPGQAYEQYFGPGTRLTVT.

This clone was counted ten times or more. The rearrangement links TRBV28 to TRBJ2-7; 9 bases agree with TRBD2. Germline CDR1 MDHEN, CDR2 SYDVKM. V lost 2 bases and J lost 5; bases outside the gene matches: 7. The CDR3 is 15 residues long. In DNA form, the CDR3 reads TGTGCCAGCAGTTTACAGGCGGGAGGGAGCGACGAGCAGTACTTC. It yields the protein CASSLQAGGSDEQYF. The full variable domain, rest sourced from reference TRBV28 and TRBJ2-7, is DVKVTQSSRYLVKRTGEKVFLECVQDMDHENMFWYRQDPGLGLRLIYFSYDVKMKEKGDIPEGYSVSREKKERFSLILESASTNQTSMYLCASSLQAGGSDEQYFGPGTRLTVT.